This TCR beta chain was sequenced during a study of cytomegalovirus exposure and HLA in healthy donors (dated by TCRdb to between 2016 and 2019). Looking at the study overall: In an earlier analysis of under 750 of the donors, approximately 260 Gb of sequence data and just under 120 million unique TCR beta sequences from about 179 million T cells were reported. The study aimed to test whether cataloging public T cell receptors could reveal signatures of past pathogen exposure. Of the roughly 400 genotyped donors, about 80% fell in the genetic ancestry cluster associated with self-reported Caucasian donors. A few DR-DQ haplotypes were treated as single units for association and clustering because of strong linkage in the cohort. The number of typed donors differed by locus: roughly 620-640 for A, B, C, DRB1 and DQB1; some 500 for DQA1; some 590 for DPA1; and roughly 470 for DPB1. The study combined high-throughput TCR immunosequencing, statistical association of individual TCRs with disease status, and machine learning to predict cytomegalovirus infection status. Every repertoire in the discovery cohort had been generated on one and the same sequencing platform. Alongside the repertoire data, information on donor age, sex, ethnicity and CMV serostatus was compiled. The study used immunosequencing to profile the T cell repertoires of approximately 650 subjects and linked those repertoires to cytomegalovirus serostatus. An early release covering approximately 600 HLA-typed donors comprised 300 to 350 gigabases of sequencing data and roughly 85 million unique TCR sequences. In a later analysis, previously published TCR beta repertoires from 666 donors were re-analyzed and high-resolution HLA genotyping was added so that TCR occurrence patterns could be studied. In an earlier analysis of roughly 600 of the donors, high-throughput TCR beta sequencing was used to judge whether each TCR beta V gene segment behaved as functional or pseudogenic. Genome-wide SNP genotypes for about three fifths of the roughly 700 donors were used in a later genetic analysis, which treated that subset as a discovery cohort. Among some 400 genotyped donors of the cohort, an average of around 220,000 unique TCR beta nucleotide sequences was sequenced per donor, of which approximately 19% were non-productive. Besides the first cohort of under 700 subjects, a separate validation cohort made up of over 95 different subjects was used. In the later analysis, no new phenotypic data were used to find candidate immune exposures; instead, reliance was placed on TCR beta sequences and their occurrence across donors. Class I and class II HLA loci were covered by the typing at four-digit resolution. The full study reports these points: In the study, around 150 TCR beta chains were listed as associated with cytomegalovirus. The cohort was sequenced for TCR beta chains only, and without alpha or paired-chain data the features that could be detected were limited. A further reported finding was that TCR beta sequences accurately predicted the HLA-A and HLA-B alleles for most subjects in the first cohort. Some IMGT-functional V segments, including TRBV6-2 and TRBV6-3, could not be distinguished by the 87-base-pair reads and were therefore excluded. In a later genetic analysis, fewer N-insertions in productive TCRs were reported among donors in an Asian-associated ancestry cluster than the roughly 700-donor mean. In a later analysis, some 17,000 TCR beta sequences were associated with specific HLA alleles at a false discovery rate of 0.05. Sequencing depth was assumed to be roughly uniform across donors in the presence/absence analyses, though that assumption may not hold. Strong co-occurrence of HLA alleles, especially DR and DQ, made assigning TCR associations to individual alleles difficult. A cluster of highly shared sequence variants was judged likely to represent a technical artifact of the sequencing pipeline. HLA typing was unavailable for some donors at each locus, so association tests used only the typed subset. The authors suggested that the approach could potentially be generalized to other disease states and immunological phenotypes. A later analysis found that HLA-associated TCR beta chains were more clonally expanded and had lower generation probabilities than equally common non-associated chains. A few of the identified cytomegalovirus-associated TCR beta chains were confirmed in vitro to be specific for cytomegalovirus antigens. In a later genetic analysis, a missense DCLRE1C variant was associated with V-gene and J-gene trimming of TCR beta chains, and the association was replicated in an independent cohort. According to a later analysis, parvovirus B19, influenza, CMV and Epstein-Barr virus appeared linked to several top co-occurrence clusters. The classifier was reported to diagnose cytomegalovirus status with high specificity and sensitivity in both the original and validation cohorts. In a later analysis, the rate of TCR association differed among HLA loci, with DRB1 alleles having the most associated TCRs and HLA-C alleles having the fewest. Across donors, most TCR sequences were observed very rarely, whereas some public TCRs were present in many individuals. The only immune exposure information available for the cohort was CMV serostatus. A later analysis found that most CMV-associated TCR beta chains appeared HLA-restricted, with HLA associations seemingly driven largely by CMV exposure. The earlier analysis of approximately 560 of the donors excluded roughly 17 rarely observed V segments, including chromosome 9 orphons, because counts were too low. Linkage disequilibrium might explain the correlated functional status among segregating V segments, but an unknown experimental factor could not be excluded. In an earlier analysis of approximately 600 of the donors, most TCR beta V segments were observed in productive rearrangements about 87% or about 30% of the time, broadly matching IMGT annotations.

V was cut back by 2 bases and J by 6 bases, leaving a gap of 13 bases between them. Its CDR3 holds 14 amino acids, cysteine through phenylalanine. CDR3 DNA is the only sequence kept; it has 42 bases, read in frame from the first base. CDR1 and CDR2 were assigned from the germline V gene as SGHAT and FQNNGV. The method was the immunoSEQ multiplex PCR assay. The multiplex PCR relied on a mix of 60 forward primers for TCR Vbeta segments and 13 reverse primers for TCR Jbeta segments. The CDR3 region of rearranged TCR beta genes was amplified from genomic DNA by a multiplex PCR assay. Amplified TCR beta libraries were sequenced as 87-base-pair reads on the Illumina HiSeq System. The original methods were these. A later analysis tallied roughly 76 million unique TCR beta chains across the 660 or so repertoires, and about 10 million of those chains were shared by two or more donors. A nearest-neighbor algorithm error-corrected the raw reads and collapsed the reads into unique sequences, merging closely related sequences to remove PCR and sequencing errors. To assign V, D and J gene segments, CDR3 sequences were aligned to IMGT reference sequences. Each retained sequence needed at least a six-nucleotide match to both a V gene segment and a J gene segment. Rearrangements were called productive when the CDR3 lacked stop codons and stayed in frame with V and J; all others were non-productive. Following IMGT convention, CDR3 was defined as the stretch from the second conserved V-encoded cysteine to the conserved J-encoded phenylalanine. The earlier analysis of 450 to 750 of the donors excluded any sequence lacking an unambiguous match to a single V gene segment. In an earlier analysis of about 590 of the donors, a V segment was called functional when productive rearrangements were above 56.7%, and segregating when the standard deviation between donors exceeded 5%. A statistical classification framework was built for diagnosing cytomegalovirus status from the catalog of TCR beta chain sequences. In a later analysis, V and J genes were assigned by comparing TCR nucleotide sequences against IMGT/GENE-DB human TR gene sequences. Using the TCRdist pipeline, a later analysis assigned CDR3 sequences along with most-parsimonious VDJ recombination scenarios. In a later analysis, each TCR beta chain was defined by its CDR3 amino acid sequence together with its V-gene family, and reads lacking a unique V-gene family were excluded. As a way to deal with suspected cross-contamination and a sequencing artifact, a later analysis dropped 450 to 600 nucleotide sequences that were highly shared and had low generation probability. In a later analysis, a clonal expansion index for each public chain was calculated from normalized within-repertoire ranks of inferred template counts. A later analysis computed generation probabilities with a VDJ recombination model fitted to out-of-frame rearrangements, and checked the results against IGoR. A later analysis scored TCR-TCR, TCR-HLA and TCR-CMV co-occurrence with hypergeometric tests, applying a repertoire-size bias correction to TCR pairs. A later analysis estimated false discovery rates by permuting HLA or CMV assignments 20 times. A later analysis grouped co-occurring TCRs with DBSCAN, adding TCRdist sequence similarity when clustering within HLA-allele-positive subsets. Co-occurrence clustering excluded repertoires with fewer than 30,000 or more than 120,000 public chains, plus five with anomalous nucleotide sharing. TCRdb limited this immuneACCESS table to in-frame rearrangements with V and J called. A share of clones is missing; checked studies link under half to unresolved V genes, and the rest is unexplained. Clone size and V and J calls were adopted from that table, with D and trimming inferred from the DNA. In this sample the table shows some 150,000 clones, 77% of which occur a single time. The ten largest account for about 1.4% of the sample.

For this clone: The specificity of this receptor is unknown. Per-base qualities were not stored, and no clone one base away is much larger.

The cohort was made up of roughly 670 healthy bone marrow donors. Cohort members were all nominally healthy when sampled, although unrecorded immune exposures were likely present. The donor tested CMV seronegative, placing the donor among the 350 to 400 seronegative members of the cohort. A peripheral blood sample was provided by each donor, and peripheral blood mononuclear cells were used for TCR beta sequencing. Genomic DNA extraction from the blood cell samples was performed with the Qiagen DNeasy Blood Extraction Kit. The chain is made from TRBV11-2 and TRBJ1-1; tentative D gene TRBD1, with 5 bases matching. The clonotype comes from a woman aged 35 to 49 in good health and CMV-seronegative. Specimen: PBMCs. The nucleotide sequence reads TGTGCCAGCAGCTTAACCAGGGTTGGCGCTGAAGCTTTCTTT. Its amino acids are CASSLTRVGAEAFF. Here the CDR3 is joined to the reference TRBV11-2 and TRBJ1-1 genes, and the full variable domain is: EAGVAQSPRYKIIEKRQSVAFWCNPISGHATLYWYQQILGQGPKLLIQFQNNGVVDDSQLPKDRFSAERLKGVDSTLKIQPAKLEDSAVYLCASSLTRVGAEAFFGQGTRLTVV.